These 18 T cell receptor beta chains were sequenced from one sample in a study of T cells in Graves' hyperthyroidism and ophthalmopathy. TCR beta CDR3 sequences were amplified from RNA transcripts. An initial round of RT-PCR targeting the TCR CDR3 relied on the HTBI primer set. Using its own MiXCR run on the multiplex PCR reads, TCRdb lists one record per CDR3 protein. The table shows hundreds of thousands of distinct CDR3 sequences, with roughly 15% occurring only once. Sequencing was done on a sample of blood. All receptors come from a middle-aged woman with Graves' ophthalmopathy.

The rearrangement links TRBV19 to TRBJ1-5; D is undetermined. The CDR3 length is 17 residues. CDR1 and CDR2 (germline): LNHDA, SQIVND (reference sequence). V lost 3 bases to trimming and J lost 0 bases, with 15 bases between them. The DNA of the CDR3 is TGTGCCAGTAGTATTACCGGACTTCTGTTTAGCAATCAGCCCCAGCATTTT. As protein: CASSITGLLFSNQPQHF.

This clonotype was detected once. DNA for the CDR3: TGTGCCTGGACACTAGCGGACACGCAGTATTTT. This translates into CAWTLADTQYF. The chain recombines TRBV30 with TRBJ2-3; 8 bases fit TRBD2. Losses at the gene ends were 4 bases for V and 9 bases for J; bases not matched to a gene: 3. This CDR3 contains 11 residues. Germline values: CDR1 GTSNPN, CDR2 SVGIG (reference sequence).

Notes on this clonotype: This may arise from a read error, as a much more abundant clone is one base away. Here the CDR3 reads CASSDPAGRYNEQFF. CDR3 DNA: TGTGCCAGCAGTGACCCGGCGGGCCGATACAATGAGCAGTTCTTC. The V gene is TRBV27, the J gene TRBJ2-1, with D maybe TRBD2 (5 bases). Deletions cut 5 bases from V and 4 bases from J, with 15 bases between. The CDR3 covers 15 residues. The germline V gene has CDR1 MNHEY and CDR2 SMNVEV (reference sequence).

This clonotype has ten or more counts. The chain couples TRBV7-3 to TRBJ2-5; 10 bases map to TRBD2. Looked up from germline, CDR1 is SGHTA and CDR2 is FQGTGA. The CDR3 contains 16 residues. The V and J ends lost 5 bases and 2 bases, in that order; junction bases with no gene match: 8. This chain's CDR3 is CASSRGAGGPQETQYF. The CDR3 DNA sequence: TGTGCCAGCAGCCGAGGAGCGGGGGGGCCGCAAGAGACCCAGTACTTC. Variable domain in full (rest from reference TRBV7-3 and TRBJ2-5): GAGVSQTPSNKVTEKGKYVELRCDPISGHTALYWYRQSLGQGPEFLIYFQGTGAADDSGLPNDRFFAVRPEGSVSTLKIQRTERGDSAVYLCASSRGAGGPQETQYFGPGTRLLVL.

The gene calls are TRBV2 and TRBJ1-4; possible D gene TRBD1, 5 bases. Germline CDR1 and CDR2: SNHLY and FYNNEI. V lost 3 bases and J 12 bases, leaving 20 bases between the germline ends. This CDR3 region has 15 residues. The CDR3 protein is CASSDRGRESGELFF. CDR3 sequence (DNA): TGTGCCAGCAGTGATAGGGGACGTGAAAGTGGTGAACTGTTTTTT. Full variable domain (missing parts from reference TRBV2 and TRBJ1-4): EPEVTQTPSHQVTQMGQEVILRCVPISNHLYFYWYRQILGQKVEFLVSFYNNEISEKSEIFDDQFSVERPDGSNFTLKIRSTKLEDSAMYFCASSDRGRESGELFFGSGTQLSVL.

This clonotype was picked up many times. The V call is TRBV7-8, the J call TRBJ2-3, with TRBD2 matching 8 bases. Looked up from germline, CDR1 is SGHVS and CDR2 is FQNEAQ. The CDR3 extends over 17 amino acids. The junction had 9 bases not matched to a gene; V was cut back by 2 bases and J by 2 bases. The CDR3 DNA reads TGTGCCAGCAGCTTAACGGGGGGGCCCCTTGACACAGATACGCAGTATTTT. It specifies CASSLTGGPLDTDTQYF.

This chain links TRBV6-1 with TRBJ1-2; a possible D gene is TRBD1 (6 bases). The CDR3 contains 12 residues. CDR1 is MNHNS, CDR2 SASEGT, per germline. The V and J ends lost 9 bases and 2 bases respectively, with 10 bases between them. Here the CDR3 reads CARRQGNYGYTF. The CDR3 bases are TGTGCCAGACGTCAGGGGAACTATGGCTACACCTTC.

This clonotype was picked up a small number of times. The gene calls are TRBV10-3 and TRBJ1-2; no clear D gene. V was shortened by 2 bases and J by 3 bases, with 10 bases between the two germline ends. The CDR3 runs 14 residues. The germline CDR1 and CDR2 sequences are ENHRY and SYGVKD. CDR3 protein: CAISEDRADYGYTF. In nucleotides, the CDR3 is TGTGCCATCAGTGAGGATCGAGCAGACTATGGCTACACCTTC.

There are a few counts of this clonotype. The chain links TRBV7-2 to TRBJ2-1; 7 nucleotides match TRBD2. The CDR3 totals 14 residues. The ends lost 2 bases at V and 6 bases at J; junction bases unmatched: 4. The germline V gene has CDR1 SGHTA and CDR2 FQGNSA. The CDR3 sequence: CASSLNSGPNEQFF. CDR3 DNA: TGTGCCAGCAGCTTAAATAGCGGGCCCAATGAGCAGTTCTTC.

This clonotype was seen many times. This CDR3 reads CSARDSAEAFF. CDR3 sequence (DNA): TGCAGTGCTAGAGATTCCGCTGAAGCTTTCTTT. The chain links TRBV20-1 to TRBJ1-1; no clear D. The length of the CDR3 is 11 residues. V gave up 0 bases and J gave up 6 bases, with 5 bases separating them. The germline gives CDR1 DFQATT, CDR2 SNEGSKA (reference sequence).

This clonotype showed up many times. V gene TRBV20-1 combines with J gene TRBJ2-3; D gene unclear. V lost 5 bases, J lost 2 bases, and 11 bases lay in between. CDR1 is DFQATT and CDR2 is SNEGSKA in the germline V gene (reference sequence). The CDR3 length is 13 residues. The CDR3 DNA reads as TGCAGTGCTGCCTGGCGGTCCACAGATACGCAGTATTTT. The encoded protein is CSAAWRSTDTQYF.

There are a few counts of this clonotype. The junction departs from germline at one end; a sequencing error may be responsible. The V and J genes are TRBV7-7 and TRBJ2-2; possible D gene TRBD2, 6 bases. Germline CDR1 and CDR2: SSHAT and FNYEAQ (reference sequence). The CDR3 is 17 amino acids. CDR3 protein: CASSASRLGGWSGELFF. CDR3 coding DNA: TGTGCTAGCAGCGCATCGCGGCTGGGAGGTTGGTCCGGGGAGCTGTTTTTT.

This clonotype was observed a few times. CDR3 sequence reads: CASSPNWGSVRNTEAFF. CDR3 DNA: TGCGCCAGCAGCCCAAACTGGGGCAGCGTTCGGAACACTGAAGCTTTCTTT. The rearrangement joins TRBV5-1 to TRBJ1-1, with D possibly matching TRBD1 (5 bases). V gave up 4 bases and J gave up 1 base, with 20 bases separating them. Germline assignment: CDR1 SGHRS and CDR2 YFSETQ. The CDR3 is 17 residues long.

This chain uses TRBV5-1 with TRBJ2-2; 9 nucleotides align to TRBD2. With 4 bases clipped from V and 4 bases from J, the junction kept 8 bases outside the gene matches. This CDR3 region has 16 residues. CDR1 is SGHRS and CDR2 is YFSETQ in the germline V gene. The CDR3 DNA sequence: TGCGCCAGCAGCCCACGGACTAGCGCCTCCACCGGGGAGCTGTTTTTT. As protein: CASSPRTSASTGELFF.

The chain has TRBV20-1 and TRBJ2-1; 11 nucleotides agree with TRBD2. V was clipped by 4 bases and J by 8 bases; unmatched bases: 10. Germline-derived CDR1 and CDR2 are DFQATT and SNEGSKA (reference sequence). There are 15 residues in the CDR3. The CDR3: CSATISSGGRDEQFF. In DNA form, the CDR3 reads TGCAGTGCTACCATTTCTAGCGGGGGGAGGGATGAGCAGTTCTTC.

This clonotype has a count of ten or more. The V and J genes are TRBV5-6 and TRBJ2-7, with a possible D match to TRBD1 (7 bases). CDR3 length: 16 residues. Germline values: CDR1 SGHDT, CDR2 YYEEEE. V dropped 4 bases and J dropped 1 base, with 18 bases sitting between them. CDR3 region: CASSISGQEPSYEQYF. The CDR3 nucleotides read TGTGCCAGCAGCATTAGCGGACAGGAGCCTTCCTACGAGCAGTACTTC.

This clonotype was found many times. The rearrangement links TRBV2 to TRBJ2-7; 7 bases map to TRBD1. The CDR3 loop spans 13 amino acids. Germline-derived CDR1 and CDR2 are SNHLY and FYNNEI. V was clipped by 8 bases and J by 2 bases; unmatched bases: 6. The CDR3 sequence: CASVGDSAYEQYF. CDR3 nucleotide sequence: TGTGCCAGCGTTGGGGACAGCGCCTACGAGCAGTACTTC.

This chain uses TRBV19 with TRBJ1-3; D remains unclear. Germline CDR1 reads LNHDA; CDR2 reads SQIVND (reference sequence). The V and J ends lost 2 bases and 0 bases respectively, with 8 bases between them. The CDR3 covers 15 residues. The CDR3 bases are TGTGCCAGTAGTATACGCGCCTACTCTGGAAACACCATATATTTT. Its translation: CASSIRAYSGNTIYF.